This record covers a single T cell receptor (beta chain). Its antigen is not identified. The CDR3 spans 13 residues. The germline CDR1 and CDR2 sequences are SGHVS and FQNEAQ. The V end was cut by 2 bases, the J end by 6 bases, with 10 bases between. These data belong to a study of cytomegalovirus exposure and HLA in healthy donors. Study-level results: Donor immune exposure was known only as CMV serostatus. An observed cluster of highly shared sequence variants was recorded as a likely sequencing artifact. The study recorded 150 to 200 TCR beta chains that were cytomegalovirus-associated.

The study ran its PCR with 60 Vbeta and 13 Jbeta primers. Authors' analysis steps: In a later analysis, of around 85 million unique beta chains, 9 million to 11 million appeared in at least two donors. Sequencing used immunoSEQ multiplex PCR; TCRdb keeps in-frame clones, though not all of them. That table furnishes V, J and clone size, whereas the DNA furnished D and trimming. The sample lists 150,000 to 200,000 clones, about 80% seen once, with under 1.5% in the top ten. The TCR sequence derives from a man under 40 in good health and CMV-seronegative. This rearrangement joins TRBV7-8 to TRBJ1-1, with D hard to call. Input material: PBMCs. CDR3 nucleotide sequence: TGTGCCAGCAGCTTACTCCGGGTGGCTGAAGCTTTCTTT. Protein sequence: CASSLLRVAEAFF. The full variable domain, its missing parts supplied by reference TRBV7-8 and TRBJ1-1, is GAGVSQSPRYKVAKRGQDVALRCDPISGHVSLFWYQQALGQGPEFLTYFQNEAQLDKSGLPSDRFFAERPEGSVSTLKIQRTQQEDSAVYLCASSLLRVAEAFFGQGTRLTVV.